Below are 26 T cell receptor beta chains sequenced from a single sample in a study of shared clonotypes between healthy human individuals. Profiled with immunoSEQ multiplex PCR; TCRdb holds only in-frame clones, not every one. The sample yields roughly 2.2 million clones, 92% seen once. Sequenced sample: naive CD4+ T cells from PBMCs. Documented subset: CD45RA+ positively selected. These receptors all come from a man younger than 35 in good health. Some clones in this sample may be carry-over from other donors' samples.

This rearrangement joins TRBV6-6 to TRBJ2-2, with 9 bases identical to TRBD2. This CDR3 has 16 residues. V shed 5 bases, J shed 1 base, and the junction held 5 bases outside the gene matches. From germline, CDR1 is MNHNY and CDR2 SVGAGI (reference sequence). In DNA form, the CDR3 reads TGTGCCAGCAGTGCGACTAGCGGTTTGAACACCGGGGAGCTGTTTTTT. Its translation is CASSATSGLNTGELFF.

The J gene is TRBJ1-3, the V gene TRBV27; D is unclear. The ends were cut back, 5 bases at V and 3 bases at J, with 17 bases in the middle. The CDR3 loop spans 16 amino acids. Looked up from germline, CDR1 is MNHEY and CDR2 is SMNVEV (reference sequence). The CDR3: CASSPDLPLLGNTIYF. CDR3 bases: TGTGCCAGCAGTCCGGATCTACCCCTCCTTGGAAACACCATATATTTT.

On this clone: The sample carries other DNA sequences with the same CDR3. The chain employs TRBV5-1 and TRBJ2-3; D ambiguous. CDR1 and CDR2 from the germline V gene are SGHRS and YFSETQ. The CDR3 is 12 residues long. V lost 4 bases and J lost 4, with 7 bases in between. Written as DNA, the CDR3 is TGCGCCAGCAGCCTCCCTTCAGATACGCAGTATTTT. Amino acid sequence: CASSLPSDTQYF.

The V gene is TRBV5-1, the J gene TRBJ1-2; weak D call: TRBD1 (5 bases). Germline CDR1 and CDR2: SGHRS and YFSETQ. This CDR3 comprises 14 residues. V gave up 6 bases and J gave up 4 bases, with 16 bases separating them. CDR3 loop: CASKKGTDFYGYTF. As DNA, the CDR3 is TGCGCCAGCAAGAAGGGGACCGACTTCTATGGCTACACCTTC.

This clone was seen only a few times. The sample contains more than one DNA sequence encoding this CDR3. This chain joins TRBV4-3 and TRBJ1-3, with D possibly being TRBD1 (5 bases). Trimming stripped 0 bases from V and 2 bases from J, with 5 bases between. Germline CDR1 reads LGHNA; CDR2 reads YSLEER. The CDR3 consists of 14 residues. This CDR3 reads CASSQDRAGNTIYF. The DNA of the CDR3 is TGCGCCAGCAGCCAAGACAGGGCTGGAAACACCATATATTTT.

A note on this clone: At the DNA level, this CDR3 is encoded by other sequences in the same sample as well. The chain recombines TRBV29-1 with TRBJ1-1, with 7 bases lining up with TRBD1. The CDR3 length is 13 residues. CDR1 SQVTM and CDR2 ANQGSEA come from the germline V gene. V gave up 6 bases and J gave up 0 bases; unmatched junction bases: 4. CDR3 sequence reads: CSVQGQLNTEAFF. The CDR3 nucleotides are TGCAGCGTACAGGGACAGCTGAACACTGAAGCTTTCTTT.

The chain recombines TRBV5-1 with TRBJ2-1; 9 positions match TRBD1. CDR1 is SGHRS and CDR2 is YFSETQ in the germline V gene. This CDR3 region has 13 residues. V was clipped by 0 bases and J by 15 bases; unmatched bases: 7. In nucleotides, the CDR3 is TGCGCCAGCAGCTTGGCCCACGGGACAGGGCCGTTCTTC. Its translation is CASSLAHGTGPFF. The full variable domain, in which reference TRBV5-1 and TRBJ2-1 provide the parts outside the CDR3, is KAGVTQTPRYLIKTRGQQVTLSCSPISGHRSVSWYQQTPGQGLQFLFEYFSETQRNKGNFPGRFSGRQFSNSRSEMNVSTLELGDSALYLCASSLAHGTGPFFGPGTRLTVL.

The rearrangement links TRBV4-3 to TRBJ2-3; D not resolved. Germline values: CDR1 LGHNA, CDR2 YSLEER. There are 15 residues in the CDR3. Trimming took 1 base from V and 0 from J, leaving 8 bases between them. The CDR3 spells CASSQASSSTDTQYF. The CDR3 region has the DNA TGCGCCAGCAGCCAAGCCTCCAGTAGCACAGATACGCAGTATTTT.

This chain uses TRBV28 with TRBJ2-4, with D hard to call. Germline V CDR1 and CDR2: MDHEN, SYDVKM. Trimming removed 2 bases at V and 4 bases at J, with 6 bases between. The CDR3 is made up of 13 amino acids. The CDR3 loop is CASSLVRKNIQYF. The CDR3 nucleotides are TGTGCCAGCAGTTTAGTCAGGAAAAACATTCAGTACTTC. Together with reference TRBV28 and TRBJ2-4, the CDR3 gives the full variable domain: DVKVTQSSRYLVKRTGEKVFLECVQDMDHENMFWYRQDPGLGLRLIYFSYDVKMKEKGDIPEGYSVSREKKERFSLILESASTNQTSMYLCASSLVRKNIQYFGAGTRLSVL.

The rearrangement links TRBV6-5 to TRBJ1-5, with a possible D match to TRBD1 (5 bases). V gave up 6 bases and J gave up 4 bases, with 13 bases separating them. The CDR3 length is 14 residues. Per germline, CDR1 MNHEY and CDR2 SVGAGI. CDR3: CASRPNGGNQPQHF. The CDR3 nucleotides are TGTGCCAGCAGGCCTAACGGGGGGAATCAGCCCCAGCATTTT.

The V gene is TRBV14, the J gene TRBJ2-6; 9 bases map to TRBD1. The J segment lost 1 base and the V segment lost 3 bases, leaving 13 bases of the junction unmatched. Germline CDR1 SGHDN, CDR2 FVKESK. The CDR3 has 20 amino acids. The CDR3 is CASSQIPGQGTSSGANVLTF. DNA of the CDR3: TGTGCCAGCAGCCAGATCCCCGGACAGGGGACCTCATCTGGGGCCAACGTCCTGACTTTC.

CDR3 amino acids: CASSQVGTAAYEQYF. The CDR3 DNA reads as TGCGCCAGCAGCCAAGTGGGGACAGCTGCCTACGAGCAGTACTTC. The rearrangement joins TRBV4-3 to TRBJ2-7, with 7 bases matching TRBD1. Germline CDR1 is LGHNA and CDR2 is YSLEER. This CDR3 comprises 15 residues. The J segment lost 2 bases and the V segment lost 1 base, leaving 5 bases of the junction unmatched.

The V and J genes are TRBV9 and TRBJ2-1; either TRBD1 or TRBD2 may supply D (5 bases each). Between the trimmed V and J ends, which lost 3 bases and 4 bases, there was a span of 5 bases. The CDR3 spans 12 residues. Germline CDR1 SGDLS, CDR2 YYNGEE. The CDR3 DNA is TGTGCCAGCAGCGGGGGGTACAATGAGCAGTTCTTC. Translated: CASSGGYNEQFF.

To note about this clone: Other DNA sequences of this sample code for an identical CDR3. The chain has TRBV28 and TRBJ1-4; D call uncertain. Germline assignment: CDR1 MDHEN and CDR2 SYDVKM. V lost 3 bases and J lost 4, with 3 bases in between. The CDR3 consists of 12 residues. CDR3 coding DNA: TGTGCCAGCAGTTTGGGTAATGAAAAACTGTTTTTT. Translated, it gives CASSLGNEKLFF.

As for this clone: Other DNA sequences from this sample encode an identical CDR3 as well. The genes are TRBV18 and TRBJ2-7, with 7 bases fitting TRBD2. V was clipped by 3 bases and J by 3 bases; unmatched bases: 5. CDR1 KGHSH and CDR2 LQKENI come from the germline V gene. This CDR3 is built from 14 residues. The CDR3 here is CASSPLGRGYEQYF. The DNA of the CDR3 is TGTGCCAGCTCACCCCTGGGGAGGGGCTACGAGCAGTACTTC.

The J gene is TRBJ1-2, the V gene TRBV6-6; 7 bases align to TRBD1. CDR1 and CDR2 from the germline V gene are MNHNY and SVGAGI (reference sequence). This CDR3 comprises 15 residues. Losses at the gene ends were 2 bases for V and 1 base for J; bases not matched to a gene: 4. The CDR3 coding sequence is TGTGCCAGCAGTTACGCCGACAGGGATAACTATGGCTACACCTTC. Translating gives CASSYADRDNYGYTF.

Written as DNA, the CDR3 is TGTGCCAGCATGCGGGGCTCCTACGAGCAGTACTTC. Translated, it gives CASMRGSYEQYF. V gene TRBV2 combines with J gene TRBJ2-7, with D possibly TRBD2 on 6 matching bases. Trimming stripped 7 bases from V and 0 bases from J, with 7 bases between. CDR1 SNHLY and CDR2 FYNNEI come from the germline V gene. The CDR3 is made up of 12 amino acids.

This clone was found once. This chain links TRBV5-1 with TRBJ2-2; possible D gene TRBD2, 5 bases. The CDR3 loop spans 17 amino acids. The germline V gene encodes CDR1 SGHRS and CDR2 YFSETQ. V gave up 6 bases and J gave up 7 bases, with 25 bases separating them. In DNA, the CDR3 is TGCGCCAGCACCCCCTCCCCCCAAACTAGAGTCGGCGGGGAGCTGTTTTTT. As protein: CASTPSPQTRVGGELFF. Filled out from reference TRBV5-1 and TRBJ2-2, the complete variable domain reads KAGVTQTPRYLIKTRGQQVTLSCSPISGHRSVSWYQQTPGQGLQFLFEYFSETQRNKGNFPGRFSGRQFSNSRSEMNVSTLELGDSALYLCASTPSPQTRVGGELFFGEGSRLTVL.

The count of this clone is one. The V call is TRBV2, the J call TRBJ1-6; TRBD1 matches 7 bases. The CDR3 covers 16 residues. Per the germline V gene, CDR1 is SNHLY and CDR2 is FYNNEI. Trimming at V came to 6 bases and at J to 10 bases, leaving 15 bases not matched to a gene. The CDR3 DNA is TGTGCCAGCAGCAATTCAGGGGGGGAGGTAGACTCACCCCTCCACTTT. The encoded protein is CASSNSGGEVDSPLHF.

CDR3: CASSSEPGPTGELFF. CDR3 nucleotides: TGCGCCAGCAGCTCGGAACCCGGGCCGACAGGGGAGCTGTTTTTT. This chain joins TRBV5-1 and TRBJ2-2; D not resolved. V lost 3 bases and J lost 8, with 17 bases in between. The germline V gene has CDR1 SGHRS and CDR2 YFSETQ. This CDR3 contains 15 residues.

This chain connects TRBV9 to TRBJ1-2, with D possibly being TRBD1 (6 bases). Between the trimmed V and J ends, which lost 6 bases and 1 base, there was a span of 13 bases. Per the germline V gene, CDR1 is SGDLS and CDR2 is YYNGEE. The CDR3 has 14 residues. The CDR3 spells CASTRGQGNYGYTF. The CDR3 bases are TGTGCCAGCACCCGGGGGCAGGGTAACTATGGCTACACCTTC.

The V gene is TRBV2, the J gene TRBJ2-1; D gene unclear. The CDR3 runs to 15 residues. Trimming removed 6 bases at V and 0 bases at J, with 12 bases between. Germline V lookup: CDR1 SNHLY, CDR2 FYNNEI. The chain's CDR3 is CASRGSSDSYNEQFF. For the CDR3, the DNA is TGTGCCAGCAGGGGGTCCTCGGACTCCTACAATGAGCAGTTCTTC.

The chain combines TRBV6-4 with TRBJ2-1; 9 bases agree with TRBD1. There are 15 residues in the CDR3. The V gene end was trimmed by 6 bases and the J gene end by 7 bases; junction bases not matched to a gene: 10. The germline CDR1 and CDR2 sequences are MRHNA and SNTAGT. The CDR3 sequence is CASSATGGSRNEQFF. The DNA for the CDR3 is TGTGCCAGCAGCGCGACAGGGGGGAGTCGGAATGAGCAGTTCTTC.

The rearrangement uses TRBV5-1 and TRBJ2-7; D ambiguous. Germline lookup yields CDR1 SGHRS and CDR2 YFSETQ. V gave up 5 bases and J gave up 2 bases, with 20 bases separating them. This CDR3 has 16 residues. CDR3 protein: CASRPLVAGLTYEQYF. CDR3 nucleotide sequence: TGCGCCAGCAGGCCCCTCGTGGCCGGGTTAACCTACGAGCAGTACTTC.

The V call is TRBV9, the J call TRBJ2-2, with 7 positions matching TRBD1. Per germline, CDR1 SGDLS and CDR2 YYNGEE. CDR3 length: 15 amino acids. The V and J ends lost 2 bases and 5 bases, in that order; junction bases with no gene match: 6. The CDR3 reads CASSVGQAITGELFF. CDR3 DNA: TGTGCCAGCAGCGTCGGACAGGCGATAACCGGGGAGCTGTTTTTT.

This clone appeared a single time. The genes are TRBV6-1 and TRBJ1-2; no definite D call. Trimming removed 0 bases at V and 8 bases at J, with 13 bases between. Germline-derived CDR1 and CDR2 are MNHNS and SASEGT. This CDR3 is built from 14 residues. The CDR3: CASSEAPAKWGYTF. The DNA of the CDR3 is TGTGCCAGCAGTGAAGCGCCTGCTAAATGGGGCTACACCTTC.